A selection of T cell receptor beta chains follows, all from one sample in a study of identical twins. Via MiXCR, TCRdb re-called the 5' RACE reads, giving one row per CDR3 protein. The data contain 400,000 to 550,000 distinct CDR3 sequences, around 24% of them seen just once; the ten biggest clones take up 2.9%. The same sample was also used in a study of T cells expressing NK-cell markers.

The sequencing input was CD4+ T cells sorted from blood. These receptor sequences come from a woman in her late teens or twenties in good health. The CDR3 runs from the conserved cysteine through the conserved F or W. The order of the fields is D gene, V gene, clone size, J gene, CDR3 protein, CDR3 DNA. A D gene is named only where the DNA matches it firmly. A clone size is listed for some rows: how often the clone was seen (once, few, many), or a class if it is expanded.

-	TRBV20-1	-	TRBJ2-1	CSARPYSSSYNEQFF	TGCAGTGCTAGACCCTACTCGAGCTCCTACAATGAGCAGTTCTTC
-	TRBV20-1	-	TRBJ1-1	CSARGGKGYWTEAFF	TGCAGTGCTAGAGGGGGTAAGGGGTACTGGACTGAAGCTTTCTTT
TRBD2	TRBV6-1	many	TRBJ2-3	CASSKSGAGNTQYF	TGTGCCAGCAGTAAGAGCGGGGCAGGAAATACGCAGTATTTT
TRBD1	TRBV10-2	-	TRBJ2-4	CASSESTGQGNIQYF	TGCGCCAGCAGTGAGTCAACCGGACAGGGAAACATTCAGTACTTC
TRBD2	TRBV29-1	-	TRBJ2-1	CSVESPSGKYNEQFF	TGCAGCGTTGAAAGCCCTAGCGGGAAATACAATGAGCAGTTCTTC
-	TRBV5-1	-	TRBJ2-3	CASSSQAGTDTQYF	TGCGCCAGCAGCTCCCAGGCCGGCACAGATACGCAGTATTTT
-	TRBV9	few	TRBJ1-3	CASSSTGNSGNTIYF	TGTGCCAGCAGCTCAACGGGGAACTCTGGAAACACCATATATTTT
TRBD2	TRBV6-2/TRBV6-3	few	TRBJ2-2	CASAASGTTGELFF	TGTGCCAGCGCCGCTAGCGGGACTACCGGGGAGCTGTTTTTT
-	TRBV30	few	TRBJ2-7	CAWSVGLVYEQYF	TGTGCCTGGAGTGTAGGGTTAGTCTACGAGCAGTACTTC
-	TRBV9	-	TRBJ1-5	CASSQIGGQPQHF	TGTGCCAGCAGTCAAATTGGGGGTCAGCCCCAGCATTTT
-	TRBV5-1	few	TRBJ2-3	CASSLSQGTDTQYF	TGCGCCAGCAGCTTATCGCAGGGCACAGATACGCAGTATTTT
TRBD1	TRBV5-1	once	TRBJ2-7	CASSPRQGASYEQYF	TGCGCCAGCAGCCCGAGACAGGGGGCGTCGTACGAGCAGTACTTC
-	TRBV6-2/TRBV6-3	-	TRBJ2-1	CASSWDFYNEQFF	TGTGCCAGCAGTTGGGACTTCTACAATGAGCAGTTCTTC
TRBD2	TRBV18	-	TRBJ2-7	CASSPQSSGYHEQYF	TGTGCCAGCTCACCACAGTCTAGCGGATACCACGAGCAGTACTTC
TRBD1	TRBV20-1	-	TRBJ2-2	CSARVNRGTGELFF	TGCAGTGCTAGAGTCAACAGGGGTACCGGGGAGCTGTTTTTT
-	TRBV5-1	-	TRBJ2-3	CASSFGTSDTQYF	TGCGCCAGCAGCTTCGGGACCTCTGATACGCAGTATTTT
TRBD1	TRBV2	few	TRBJ2-7	CASSGDRSSSYEQYF	TGTGCCAGCAGTGGGGACAGGAGCAGCTCCTACGAGCAGTACTTC
-	TRBV6-5	few	TRBJ1-1	CASSASTENTEAFF	TGTGCCAGCAGTGCCTCGACAGAGAACACTGAAGCTTTCTTT
-	TRBV6-1	many	TRBJ2-7	CASSLQTAAYEQYF	TGTGCCAGCAGTCTTCAGACAGCAGCCTACGAGCAGTACTTC
TRBD1	TRBV24-1	-	TRBJ2-3	CATSDNDRDPDTQYF	TGTGCCACCAGTGACAATGACAGGGACCCAGATACGCAGTATTTT
-	TRBV5-1	few	TRBJ2-3	CASSFRDPRTDTQYF	TGCGCCAGCAGCTTCAGGGACCCCCGGACAGATACGCAGTATTTT
-	TRBV5-6	few	TRBJ2-5	CASGRDGKTQYF	TGTGCCAGCGGGAGAGATGGAAAGACCCAGTACTTC
-	TRBV20-1	few	TRBJ1-1	CSLQTNTEAFF	TGCAGCCTACAGACGAACACTGAAGCTTTCTTT
TRBD2	TRBV20-1	-	TRBJ2-3	CSALLAGGSTDTQYF	TGCAGTGCGCTGCTAGCGGGGGGCTCCACAGATACGCAGTATTTT
TRBD1	TRBV12-3/TRBV12-4	few	TRBJ2-4	CASSLDRGRAQYF	TGTGCCAGCAGTTTGGACAGGGGGCGAGCTCAGTACTTC
TRBD2	TRBV12-3/TRBV12-4	few	TRBJ2-5	CASSHTSGGETQYF	TGTGCCAGCAGCCATACTAGCGGCGGGGAGACCCAGTACTTC
-	TRBV3-1	few	TRBJ2-1	CASSRSLPQHEQFF	TGTGCCAGCAGCCGGAGCCTCCCCCAACATGAGCAGTTCTTC
-	TRBV12-3/TRBV12-4	many	TRBJ1-3	CASSRSSGGGNTIYF	TGTGCCAGCAGTCGCTCGAGCGGCGGCGGAAACACCATATATTTT
TRBD2	TRBV7-3	few	TRBJ2-3	CASSLMRGGWNTQYF	TGTGCCAGCAGCTTAATGCGGGGGGGCTGGAATACGCAGTATTTT
TRBD2	TRBV5-1	few	TRBJ2-2	CASSGLGLAVGELFF	TGCGCCAGCAGCGGCCTAGGACTAGCGGTCGGGGAGCTGTTTTTT
TRBD2	TRBV7-6	few	TRBJ2-1	CASSLVTSGSQGNEQFF	TGTGCCAGCAGCTTAGTTACTAGCGGGAGTCAGGGCAATGAGCAGTTCTTC
TRBD1	TRBV7-2	few	TRBJ1-2	CASSLGGQGNGYTF	TGTGCCAGCAGCTTAGGGGGACAGGGCAATGGCTACACCTTC
-	TRBV6-1	-	TRBJ2-7	CASRPIDNLYEQYF	TGTGCCAGCAGACCAATAGACAACCTCTACGAGCAGTACTTC
-	TRBV5-1	-	TRBJ2-7	CASSPGAEQYF	TGCGCCAGCAGCCCAGGGGCCGAGCAGTACTTC
TRBD1	TRBV5-1	-	TRBJ2-2	CASTPGTGGPGELFF	TGCGCCAGCACCCCCGGGACAGGGGGCCCCGGGGAGCTGTTTTTT
TRBD2	TRBV3-1	-	TRBJ2-1	CASSPIGAGGYNEQFF	TGTGCCAGCAGCCCAATAGGGGCGGGAGGTTACAATGAGCAGTTCTTC
-	TRBV12-3/TRBV12-4	few	TRBJ1-3	CASRIDTRNTIYF	TGTGCCAGCAGGATTGACACGCGAAACACCATATATTTT
TRBD1	TRBV11-2	-	TRBJ2-5	CASSSQGQGPRETQYF	TGTGCCAGCAGCTCTCAGGGACAGGGGCCAAGGGAGACCCAGTACTTC
-	TRBV20-1	few	TRBJ2-5	CSARDHLARETQYF	TGCAGTGCTAGAGATCACCTAGCACGGGAGACCCAGTACTTC
-	TRBV14	few	TRBJ2-6	CASSQVTSSSGANVLTF	TGTGCCAGCAGCCAAGTTACATCAAGCTCTGGGGCCAACGTCCTGACTTTC
TRBD1	TRBV7-6	few	TRBJ1-1	CASTLGTANTEAFF	TGTGCCAGCACCTTGGGGACAGCGAACACTGAAGCTTTCTTT
TRBD2	TRBV20-1	-	TRBJ2-7	CSAYVVGGPFPYEQYF	TGCAGTGCTTACGTAGTGGGAGGGCCCTTTCCCTACGAGCAGTACTTC
TRBD2	TRBV12-3/TRBV12-4	-	TRBJ2-7	CASRPGRTSGNSYEQYF	TGTGCCAGCAGACCTGGACGGACTAGCGGGAACTCCTACGAGCAGTACTTC
TRBD2	TRBV29-1	few	TRBJ2-5	CSVDAGGRQETQYF	TGCAGCGTTGATGCGGGGGGGCGGCAAGAGACCCAGTACTTC
-	TRBV4-3	few	TRBJ2-3	CASSQRDSTDTQYF	TGCGCCAGCAGTCAAAGGGACTCCACAGATACGCAGTATTTT
-	TRBV6-2/TRBV6-3	-	TRBJ2-7	CASSYSRGRDSYEQYF	TGTGCCAGCAGTTACTCCAGAGGCAGGGATTCCTACGAGCAGTACTTC
-	TRBV20-1	-	TRBJ2-5	CSARRGAQETQYF	TGCAGTGCTAGACGAGGGGCGCAAGAGACCCAGTACTTC
-	TRBV3-1	few	TRBJ2-3	CASSQSPRADTQYF	TGTGCCAGCAGCCAATCGCCCAGGGCAGATACGCAGTATTTT
-	TRBV15	few	TRBJ2-2	CATSRVPGELFF	TGTGCCACCAGCAGAGTCCCCGGGGAGCTGTTTTTT
-	TRBV20-1	once	TRBJ1-2	CSARDQPGGGYTF	TGCAGTGCTAGAGATCAACCAGGCGGCGGCTACACCTTC
-	TRBV10-3	many	TRBJ1-5	CAISVGSNQPQHF	TGTGCCATCAGTGTGGGTAGCAATCAGCCCCAGCATTTT
-	TRBV5-1	-	TRBJ1-2	CASSLAVGSGYTF	TGCGCCAGCAGCTTGGCGGTGGGGAGTGGCTACACCTTC
TRBD1	TRBV7-9	once	TRBJ1-1	CASSTTGGRAFF	TGTGCCAGCAGCACCACAGGGGGCCGGGCTTTCTTT
TRBD1	TRBV5-1	many	TRBJ1-1	CASSFTGGTEAFF	TGCGCCAGCAGCTTCACAGGGGGCACTGAAGCTTTCTTT
-	TRBV29-1	few	TRBJ2-3	CSVDESTDTQYF	TGCAGCGTCGATGAAAGCACAGATACGCAGTATTTT
-	TRBV10-3	few	TRBJ2-3	CAIRTSSTDTQYF	TGTGCCATCAGGACTTCGAGCACAGATACGCAGTATTTT
-	TRBV5-5	-	TRBJ2-2	CASSQPASGELFF	TGTGCCAGCAGTCAACCTGCGAGCGGGGAGCTGTTTTTT